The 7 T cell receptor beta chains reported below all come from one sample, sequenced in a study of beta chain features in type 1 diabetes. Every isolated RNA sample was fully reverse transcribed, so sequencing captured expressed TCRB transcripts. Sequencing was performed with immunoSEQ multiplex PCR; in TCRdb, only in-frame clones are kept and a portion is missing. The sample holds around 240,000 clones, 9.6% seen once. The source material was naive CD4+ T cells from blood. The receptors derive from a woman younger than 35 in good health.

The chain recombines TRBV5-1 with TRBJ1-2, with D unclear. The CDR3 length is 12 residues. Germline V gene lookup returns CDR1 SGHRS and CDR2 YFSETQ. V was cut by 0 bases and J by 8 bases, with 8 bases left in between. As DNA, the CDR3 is TGCGCCAGCAGCTTGGTTTCGGAGGGCTACACCTTC. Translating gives CASSLVSEGYTF.

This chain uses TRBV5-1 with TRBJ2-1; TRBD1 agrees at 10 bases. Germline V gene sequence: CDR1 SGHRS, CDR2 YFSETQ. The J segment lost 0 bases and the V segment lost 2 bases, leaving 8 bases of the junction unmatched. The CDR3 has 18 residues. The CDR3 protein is CASSLGDRGASSYNEQFF. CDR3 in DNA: TGCGCCAGCAGCTTAGGGGACAGGGGCGCGAGCTCCTACAATGAGCAGTTCTTC.

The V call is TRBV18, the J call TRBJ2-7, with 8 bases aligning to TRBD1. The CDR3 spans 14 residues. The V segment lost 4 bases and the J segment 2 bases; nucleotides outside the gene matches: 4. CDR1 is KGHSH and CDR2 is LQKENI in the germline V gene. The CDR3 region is CASSLGQGTYEQYF. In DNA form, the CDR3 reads TGTGCCAGCTCACTCGGACAGGGTACCTACGAGCAGTACTTC.

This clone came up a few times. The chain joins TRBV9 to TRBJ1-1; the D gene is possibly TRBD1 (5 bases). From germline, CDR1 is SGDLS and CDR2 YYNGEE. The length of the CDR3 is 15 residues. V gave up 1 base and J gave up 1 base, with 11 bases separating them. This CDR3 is CASSVSPGSNTEAFF. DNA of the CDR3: TGTGCCAGCAGCGTATCCCCAGGGTCGAACACTGAAGCTTTCTTT.

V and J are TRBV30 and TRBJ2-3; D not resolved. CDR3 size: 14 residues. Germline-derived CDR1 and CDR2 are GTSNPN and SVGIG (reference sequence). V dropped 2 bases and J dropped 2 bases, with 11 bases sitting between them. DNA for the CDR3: TGTGCCTGGAGTCCTCTCTCTCTCACAGATACGCAGTATTTT. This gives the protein CAWSPLSLTDTQYF.

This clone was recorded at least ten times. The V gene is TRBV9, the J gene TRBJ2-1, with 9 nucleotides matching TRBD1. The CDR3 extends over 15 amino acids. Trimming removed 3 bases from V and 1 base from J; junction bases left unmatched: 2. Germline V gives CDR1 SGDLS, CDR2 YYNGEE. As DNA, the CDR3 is TGTGCCAGCAGCGCTGACAGGGGGTCCTACAATGAGCAGTTCTTC. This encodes CASSADRGSYNEQFF.

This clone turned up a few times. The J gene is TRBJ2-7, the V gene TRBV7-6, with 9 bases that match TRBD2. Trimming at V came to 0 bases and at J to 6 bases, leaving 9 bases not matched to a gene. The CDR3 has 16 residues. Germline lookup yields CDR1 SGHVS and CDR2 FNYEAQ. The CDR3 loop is CASSLASVAGDGEQYF. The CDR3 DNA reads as TGTGCCAGCAGCTTAGCGTCGGTAGCGGGAGATGGCGAGCAGTACTTC.